The 10 T cell receptor beta chains presented below share a single source sample, sequenced in a study of T cell responses to AZD1222 COVID-19 vaccine. Libraries were prepared by immunoSEQ multiplex PCR; TCRdb keeps only in-frame clonotypes and omits some of them. The sample shows roughly 150,000 clones, about 91% of them seen only once. This sample comprised peripheral blood, obtained on day 0 of AZD1222 vaccination. Receptors were obtained from an adult in good health.

The chain employs TRBV2 and TRBJ1-1; D is unresolved. Germline lookup yields CDR1 SNHLY and CDR2 FYNNEI. The CDR3 contains 14 residues. Between the trimmed V and J ends, which lost 0 bases and 4 bases, there was a span of 9 bases. CDR3 nucleotides: TGTGCCAGCAGTGAAGCTGTGAGTCGCACTGAAGCTTTCTTT. Its translation is CASSEAVSRTEAFF.

The V call is TRBV7-6, the J call TRBJ1-1; 9 bases agree with TRBD1. The CDR3 is made up of 14 amino acids. The germline CDR1 and CDR2 sequences are SGHVS and FNYEAQ. V shed 3 bases and J 4 bases; nucleotides not matched to a gene: 3. The chain's CDR3 is CASSFQTGGTEAFF. In DNA form, the CDR3 reads TGTGCCAGCAGCTTTCAGACAGGGGGCACTGAAGCTTTCTTT.

The rearrangement uses TRBV7-8 and TRBJ1-2; D is unclear. There are 11 residues in the CDR3. The germline gives CDR1 SGHVS, CDR2 FQNEAQ. Trimming removed 5 bases at V and 8 bases at J, with 9 bases between. The CDR3 region is CASSPLGGYTF. The CDR3 DNA reads TGTGCCAGCAGCCCCCTCGGCGGCTACACCTTC.

V and J are TRBV14 and TRBJ2-7; 8 bases match TRBD1. With 2 bases clipped from V and 3 bases from J, the junction kept 3 bases outside the gene matches. CDR1 and CDR2 (germline): SGHDN, FVKESK. CDR3 length: 14 amino acids. The CDR3 region is CASSQYTGGYEQYF. For the CDR3, the DNA is TGTGCCAGCAGCCAATACACAGGGGGCTACGAGCAGTACTTC.

The CDR3 DNA is TGTGCCAGCAGTGCGGGAGGGGCGGTTATTACTGAAGCTTTCTTT. Translated, it gives CASSAGGAVITEAFF. The V call is TRBV2, the J call TRBJ1-1; weak D call: TRBD1 (5 bases). The CDR3 has 15 amino acids. Deletions cut 4 bases from V and 5 bases from J, with 17 bases between. Germline loops: CDR1 SNHLY, CDR2 FYNNEI.

The chain is built from TRBV6-4 and TRBJ2-2; D is unclear. Germline loops: CDR1 MRHNA, CDR2 SNTAGT. Trimming shortened V by 2 bases and J by 6 bases, and 7 bases separated the two germline ends. CDR3 length equals 13 residues. The CDR3, as DNA: TGTGCCAGCAGTGACCAAGTTCCCGGGGAGCTGTTTTTT. Protein product: CASSDQVPGELFF.

The chain has TRBV27 and TRBJ2-1; D gene uncertain. Germline CDR1 and CDR2: MNHEY and SMNVEV (reference sequence). The V gene lost 6 bases and the J gene lost 8 bases, with 14 bases spanning the gap. The CDR3 sequence is 13 residues long. CDR3 in amino acids: CASRPSLQDEQFF. The CDR3 DNA is TGTGCCAGCAGACCCTCACTGCAGGATGAGCAGTTCTTC.

The gene calls are TRBV12-3 or TRBV12-4 and TRBJ2-7; no reliable D call. CDR3 length: 13 residues. Trimming removed 3 bases at V and 3 bases at J, with 9 bases between. CDR3 DNA sequence: TGTGCCAGCAGTTTCTGGGTGGGCTACGAGCAGTACTTC. The encoded protein is CASSFWVGYEQYF.

The chain carries TRBV21-1 and TRBJ2-5; the table gives TRBD1 as D, unverified against the DNA. TRBV21-1 is shown as a pseudogene. The CDR3 runs 15 residues. The CDR3 region has the DNA TGTGCCAGCAGCAAATCTGGACAGGGAGAAGAGACCCAGTACTTC. Encoded protein: CASSKSGQGEETQYF.

The chain carries TRBV27 and TRBJ2-7, with D hard to call. The CDR3 sequence is 13 residues long. CDR1 is MNHEY and CDR2 is SMNVEV in the germline V gene (reference sequence). Deletions cut 3 bases from V and 3 bases from J, with 9 bases between. The CDR3 DNA is TGTGCCAGCAGTTTGTCCGCCAACTACGAGCAGTACTTC. Its translation: CASSLSANYEQYF.